The 5 T cell receptor beta chains below all came from one sample that was sequenced in a study of beta chain features in type 1 diabetes. Study-wide findings and caveats: Type 1 diabetes patients had TCRB CDR3s that were shorter (moderately but significantly so) in all four CD4+ subsets.

Every bit of the isolated RNA underwent reverse transcription, so sequencing read expressed TCRB transcripts. Profiling relied on immunoSEQ multiplex PCR, and the TCRdb table lists in-frame clones only, not all of them. This sample carries around 140,000 clones, approximately 10% of them seen once, and the ten largest clones take over 0.6%. The antigens for these receptors are not known. The sequencing sample was made of central memory CD4+ T cells from blood. The receptors were sampled from a young man with type 1 diabetes.

This clone showed up just a few times. This chain's CDR3 is CASSPVGTGETQYF. The CDR3 DNA sequence: TGTGCCAGCTCACCAGTCGGGACAGGGGAGACCCAGTACTTC. The V gene is TRBV18, the J gene TRBJ2-5; 9 nucleotides match TRBD1. CDR1 and CDR2 from the germline V gene are KGHSH and LQKENI. Germline trimming cut 2 bases from V and 5 bases from J; bases unmatched to any gene: 3. The CDR3 runs 14 residues.

The J gene is TRBJ1-2, the V gene TRBV5-1; weak D call: TRBD1 (5 bases). The germline CDR1 and CDR2 sequences are SGHRS and YFSETQ. This CDR3 spans 14 amino acids. V lost 0 bases and J 5 bases, leaving 11 bases between the germline ends. The CDR3 DNA reads as TGCGCCAGCAGCTTGGGGGGCGACAGTTATGGCTACACCTTC. Its translation is CASSLGGDSYGYTF.

In its sample, this clone was seen a few times. V is TRBV4-1 and J is TRBJ1-4; D perhaps matches TRBD1 (5 bases). The V and J ends lost 0 bases and 4 bases respectively, with 12 bases between them. CDR3 length: 16 amino acids. Germline assignment: CDR1 MGHRA and CDR2 YSYEKL. The CDR3 loop is CASSQDMTADNEKLFF. The CDR3 region has the DNA TGCGCCAGCAGCCAAGATATGACAGCTGATAATGAAAAACTGTTTTTT.

There are a few counts of this clone. The chain joins TRBV7-2 to TRBJ1-2, with 7 nucleotides matching TRBD1. The CDR3 totals 13 residues. The germline V gene encodes CDR1 SGHTA and CDR2 FQGNSA. The ends lost 5 bases at V and 8 bases at J; junction bases unmatched: 8. The CDR3 loop is CASSVNRGEGYTF. For the CDR3, the DNA is TGTGCCAGCAGCGTTAACAGGGGCGAAGGCTACACCTTC.

This clone has only a few counts. J is TRBJ2-5 and V is TRBV5-1, with 7 bases identical to TRBD2. The trim removed 2 bases at V and 4 bases at J, leaving 2 bases unmatched. CDR1 SGHRS and CDR2 YFSETQ come from the germline V gene. This CDR3 region has 13 residues. CDR3 bases: TGCGCCAGCAGCTTTGGGGGGGTAGAGACCCAGTACTTC. Amino acid sequence: CASSFGGVETQYF.